The next 21 T cell receptor beta chains were all read from a single sample in a study of Tregs in tolerant kidney transplant recipients. Their specific antigens are unknown. The assay was immunoSEQ multiplex PCR, and TCRdb's table has in-frame clones only and misses some. The sample includes some 15,000 clones, about two thirds of them seen just once. Sequencing used Tregs from blood cultured with allogeneic cells. The receptor source for this set is a human donor in good health.

By its share, this clone is medium-sized (0.01 to 0.1%). The chain joins TRBV18 to TRBJ2-6; 7 bases map to TRBD2. CDR1 is KGHSH, CDR2 LQKENI, per germline. The V and J ends lost 3 bases and 1 base, in that order; junction bases with no gene match: 3. The CDR3 sequence is 16 residues long. Here the CDR3 reads CASSPGGPSGANVLTF. The CDR3 bases are TGTGCCAGCTCACCGGGAGGGCCATCTGGGGCCAACGTCCTGACTTTC.

The chain joins TRBV5-1 to TRBJ2-5; possibly TRBD1 or TRBD2 for D (5 bases each). CDR1 SGHRS and CDR2 YFSETQ come from the germline V gene. The CDR3 extends over 13 amino acids. V was cut by 4 bases and J by 7 bases, with 14 bases left in between. The CDR3 loop reads CASSRDPQGTQYF. DNA of the CDR3: TGCGCCAGCAGCCGGGACCCCCAGGGGACCCAGTACTTC.

J is TRBJ2-3 and V is TRBV7-2, with 8 bases matching TRBD2. This CDR3 comprises 16 residues. Losses at the gene ends were 1 base for V and 2 bases for J; bases not matched to a gene: 5. Germline CDR1 and CDR2: SGHTA and FQGNSA. CDR3 nucleotide sequence: TGTGCCAGCAGCTTAGAAGGCGGGGGGACCACAGATACGCAGTATTTT. Its translation is CASSLEGGGTTDTQYF.

V gene TRBV11-2 combines with J gene TRBJ1-4; D perhaps matches TRBD1 (6 bases). The germline CDR1 and CDR2 sequences are SGHAT and FQNNGV. Between the trimmed V and J ends, which lost 2 bases and 6 bases, there was a span of 13 bases. The CDR3 is 15 amino acids. This chain's CDR3 is CASSLFRGRDEKLFF. Written as DNA, the CDR3 is TGTGCCAGCAGCTTATTTCGGGGGCGCGATGAAAAACTGTTTTTT. Full variable domain (missing parts from reference TRBV11-2 and TRBJ1-4): EAGVAQSPRYKIIEKRQSVAFWCNPISGHATLYWYQQILGQGPKLLIQFQNNGVVDDSQLPKDRFSAERLKGVDSTLKIQPAKLEDSAVYLCASSLFRGRDEKLFFGSGTQLSVL.

The gene calls are TRBV4-3 and TRBJ2-7; 9 nucleotides line up with TRBD1. The V gene's germline CDR1 is LGHNA and CDR2 YSLEER. The CDR3 loop spans 15 amino acids. Trimming removed 2 bases from V and 6 bases from J; junction bases left unmatched: 8. CDR3 DNA: TGCGCCAGCAGCCAATCCGGGACAGGGCGGCGCGAGCAGTACTTC. Translation gives CASSQSGTGRREQYF.

The chain links TRBV15 to TRBJ2-2, with TRBD2 matching 7 bases. This CDR3 is built from 15 residues. V shed 5 bases, J shed 7 bases, and the junction held 10 bases outside the gene matches. From germline, CDR1 is LNHNV and CDR2 YYDKDF (reference sequence). The CDR3: CATSAREKLSGELFF. The CDR3 DNA is TGTGCCACCAGCGCGCGGGAGAAGTTAAGCGGGGAGCTGTTTTTT.

The J gene is TRBJ1-1, the V gene TRBV19; 9 nucleotides line up with TRBD1. This CDR3 has 14 amino acids. CDR1 and CDR2 from the germline V gene are LNHDA and SQIVND (reference sequence). The V segment lost 5 bases and the J segment 3 bases; nucleotides outside the gene matches: 4. As DNA, the CDR3 is TGTGCCAGTAGTCAGACAGGGGGGGACACTGAAGCTTTCTTT. Its protein is CASSQTGGDTEAFF.

The chain recombines TRBV27 with TRBJ1-4; D remains unclear. The CDR3 has 13 residues. The germline gives CDR1 MNHEY, CDR2 SMNVEV (reference sequence). V was cut by 8 bases and J by 8 bases, with 15 bases left in between. CDR3 sequence: CASRKTEGEKLFF. CDR3 sequence (DNA): TGTGCCAGCCGAAAAACCGAAGGAGAAAAACTGTTTTTT. Full variable domain (outside the CDR3, taken from reference TRBV27 and TRBJ1-4): EAQVTQNPRYLITVTGKKLTVTCSQNMNHEYMSWYRQDPGLGLRQIYYSMNVEVTDKGDVPEGYKVSRKEKRNFPLILESPSPNQTSLYFCASRKTEGEKLFFGSGTQLSVL.

This chain connects TRBV4-1 to TRBJ2-1; the match to TRBD2 covers 8 bases. Germline CDR1 is MGHRA and CDR2 is YSYEKL. The CDR3 contains 14 residues. The J segment lost 9 bases and the V segment lost 0 bases, leaving 4 bases of the junction unmatched. CDR3 DNA sequence: TGCGCCAGCAGCCAAGAGGGACTAGTGGGTGAGCAGTTCTTC. This codes for CASSQEGLVGEQFF.

CDR3 protein: CASSLGQGSEQYF. The CDR3 nucleotides are TGCGCCAGCAGCTTGGGACAGGGCTCCGAGCAGTACTTC. The rearrangement links TRBV5-1 to TRBJ2-7; TRBD1 matches at 7 bases. Germline-derived CDR1 and CDR2 are SGHRS and YFSETQ. The V and J ends lost 0 bases and 6 bases, in that order; junction bases with no gene match: 3. The CDR3 covers 13 residues.

By proportion, this clone is medium-sized (0.01 to 0.1%). The chain uses TRBV7-7 and TRBJ2-3; no clear D gene. This CDR3 comprises 14 residues. The germline V gene has CDR1 SSHAT and CDR2 FNYEAQ (reference sequence). Trimming stripped 6 bases from V and 2 bases from J, with 12 bases between. CDR3 sequence (DNA): TGTGCCAGCAGTTCCCGGGCGGACACAGATACGCAGTATTTT. This encodes CASSSRADTDTQYF.

The V gene is TRBV7-3, the J gene TRBJ2-3; 7 bases line up with TRBD1. V lost 5 bases and J lost 2; bases outside the gene matches: 7. CDR1 and CDR2 from the germline V gene are SGHTA and FQGTGA. The CDR3 contains 15 residues. The CDR3 nucleotides read TGTGCCAGCAGCCAAGACAGGGTCCCCACAGATACGCAGTATTTT. Translated, it gives CASSQDRVPTDTQYF.

In its sample, this clone was seen a few times. The chain joins TRBV5-4 to TRBJ2-3, with unresolved D. Germline V gene sequence: CDR1 SGHNT, CDR2 YYREEE (reference sequence). Trimming took off 0 bases at V and 7 bases at J, with 6 bases between the two ends. This CDR3 is 12 amino acids long. The CDR3 here is CASSLGGYTQYF. The CDR3, as DNA: TGTGCCAGCAGCTTGGGCGGTTATACGCAGTATTTT.

Only one count was recorded for this clone. The chain carries TRBV30 and TRBJ2-7; D perhaps matches TRBD2 (5 bases). V was trimmed by 2 bases and J by 3 bases, leaving 14 bases between them. The CDR3 runs 14 residues. Germline assignment: CDR1 GTSNPN and CDR2 SVGIG (reference sequence). The CDR3 region has the DNA TGTGCCTGGAGTATGGGGAGAGAGAACTACGAGCAGTACTTC. Protein sequence: CAWSMGRENYEQYF.

This rearrangement joins TRBV6-5 to TRBJ2-7; D unclear. With 10 bases removed from V and 0 bases from J, the gap between germline ends came to 13 bases. CDR3 length: 13 amino acids. The germline V gene has CDR1 MNHEY and CDR2 SVGAGI. The CDR3 nucleotides are TGTGCCATTGCCCCGGCCTTCTCCTACGAGCAGTACTTC. As protein: CAIAPAFSYEQYF.

The V and J genes are TRBV2 and TRBJ2-1; no definite D call. Per germline, CDR1 SNHLY and CDR2 FYNNEI. V shed 5 bases and J shed 12 bases, with 11 bases lying between them. The length of the CDR3 is 11 residues. The DNA for the CDR3 is TGTGCCAGCAGTAGACTCTATGGGCAGTTCTTC. It translates to CASSRLYGQFF.

The J gene is TRBJ2-5, the V gene TRBV9, with D maybe TRBD2 (5 bases). Trimming removed 0 bases at V and 0 bases at J, with 6 bases between. The length of the CDR3 is 14 residues. The V gene's germline CDR1 is SGDLS and CDR2 YYNGEE. The CDR3 coding sequence is TGTGCCAGCAGCGTAGGACTACACCAAGAGACCCAGTACTTC. Amino acids: CASSVGLHQETQYF.

This clone was observed many times. The chain joins TRBV19 to TRBJ2-1; 8 bases fit TRBD2. This CDR3 region has 15 residues. Germline loops: CDR1 LNHDA, CDR2 SQIVND (reference sequence). V gave up 5 bases and J gave up 10 bases; unmatched junction bases: 13. The chain's CDR3 is CASSRDNGGAYEQFF. The CDR3 nucleotides are TGTGCCAGTAGTCGGGATAACGGGGGGGCTTACGAGCAGTTCTTC.

For this clone: Because the CDR3's place on the DNA is in doubt, the DNA is left out and the CDR3 is given as listed by TCRdb. The chain carries TRBV19 and TRBJ2-7; whether TRBD2, the table's D call, matches the DNA was not checked. The germline gives CDR1 LNHDA, CDR2 SQIVND (reference sequence). The CDR3 is 13 amino acids in total, end residues counted. The CDR3 here is CASSMVASGSRYF.

The chain recombines TRBV27 with TRBJ1-2; D is unresolved. CDR1 is MNHEY and CDR2 is SMNVEV in the germline V gene (reference sequence). V lost 3 bases and J 5 bases, leaving 10 bases between the germline ends. The CDR3 loop spans 13 amino acids. The CDR3 DNA reads TGTGCCAGCAGTTTTGGCGCTGGGTATGGCTACACCTTC. It codes for CASSFGAGYGYTF.

This chain uses TRBV30 with TRBJ1-5; D is unclear. V lost 0 bases to trimming and J lost 11 bases, with 8 bases between them. Germline V gene sequence: CDR1 GTSNPN, CDR2 SVGIG (reference sequence). This CDR3 comprises 11 residues. The CDR3 nucleotides read TGTGCCTGGAGTGTATTCCAGGCCCAGCATTTT. It is translated as CAWSVFQAQHF. The whole variable domain, remainder taken from reference TRBV30 and TRBJ1-5, is SQTIHQWPATLVQPVGSPLSLECTVEGTSNPNLYWYRQAAGRGLQLLFYSVGIGQISSEVPQNLSASRPQDRQFILSSKKLLLSDSGFYLCAWSVFQAQHFGDGTRLSIL.